This TCR beta chain was observed in a study of T cells in localized non-small cell lung cancer. Overall study results and limits: Longer survival (overall) was linked to higher T cell density in blood. Maximal T cell clonality occurred in uninvolved adjacent lung, with tumor ranking below it. Appearances in adjacent lung were noted for a median approximately 61 of the top 100 tumor clones.

This clone showed up just a few times. Its antigen remains unidentified. Measured with immunoSEQ multiplex PCR; TCRdb has only the in-frame clones, and not every one. The sample holds some 41,000 clones, roughly 80% seen once. This TCR came from a man aged 40 to 69 with stage II lung adenocarcinoma. The sample was PBMCs, taken before any cancer treatment.

The CDR3 protein is CASSYSGTGGYGYTF. CDR3 DNA: TGTGCCAGCAGTTACTCGGGGACAGGGGGGTATGGCTACACCTTC. The chain employs TRBV6-5 and TRBJ1-2; TRBD1 agrees at 11 bases. After removal of 0 bases from V and 5 bases from J, the junction contained 2 bases not matched to a gene. This CDR3 contains 15 residues. The V gene's germline CDR1 is MNHEY and CDR2 SVGAGI.